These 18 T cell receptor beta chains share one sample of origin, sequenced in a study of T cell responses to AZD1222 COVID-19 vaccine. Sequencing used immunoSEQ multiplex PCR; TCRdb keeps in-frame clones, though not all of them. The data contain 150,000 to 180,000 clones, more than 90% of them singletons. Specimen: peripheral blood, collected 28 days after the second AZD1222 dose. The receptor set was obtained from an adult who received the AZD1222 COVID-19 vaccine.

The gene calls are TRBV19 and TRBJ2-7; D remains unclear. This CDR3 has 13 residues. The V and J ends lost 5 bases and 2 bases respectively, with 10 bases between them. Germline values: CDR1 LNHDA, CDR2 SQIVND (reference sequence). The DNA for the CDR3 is TGTGCCAGTAGTTTAGGCGCTACCTACGAGCAGTACTTC. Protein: CASSLGATYEQYF.

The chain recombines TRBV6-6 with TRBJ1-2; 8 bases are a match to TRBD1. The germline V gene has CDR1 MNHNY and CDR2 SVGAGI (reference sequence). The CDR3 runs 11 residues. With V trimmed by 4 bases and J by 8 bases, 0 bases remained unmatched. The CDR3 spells CASSSGGGYTF. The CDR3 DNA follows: TGTGCCAGCAGTTCAGGGGGCGGCTACACCTTC.

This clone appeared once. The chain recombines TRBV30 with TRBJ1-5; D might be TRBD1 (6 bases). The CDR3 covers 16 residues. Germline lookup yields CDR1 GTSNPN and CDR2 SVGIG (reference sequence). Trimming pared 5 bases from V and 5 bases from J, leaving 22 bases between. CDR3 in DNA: TGTGCCTGGGGGTCCCTGGCGGGGGGCCGGGATCAGCCCCAGCATTTT. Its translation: CAWGSLAGGRDQPQHF. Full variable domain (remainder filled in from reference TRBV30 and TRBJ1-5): SQTIHQWPATLVQPVGSPLSLECTVEGTSNPNLYWYRQAAGRGLQLLFYSVGIGQISSEVPQNLSASRPQDRQFILSSKKLLLSDSGFYLCAWGSLAGGRDQPQHFGDGTRLSIL.

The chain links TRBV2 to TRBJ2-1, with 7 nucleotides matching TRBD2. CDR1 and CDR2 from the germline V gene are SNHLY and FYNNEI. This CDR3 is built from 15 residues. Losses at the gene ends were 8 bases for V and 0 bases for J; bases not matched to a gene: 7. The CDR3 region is CASHYTSASYNEQFF. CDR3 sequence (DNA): TGTGCCAGCCATTATACTAGCGCCTCCTACAATGAGCAGTTCTTC. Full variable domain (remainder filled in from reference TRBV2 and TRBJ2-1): EPEVTQTPSHQVTQMGQEVILRCVPISNHLYFYWYRQILGQKVEFLVSFYNNEISEKSEIFDDQFSVERPDGSNFTLKIRSTKLEDSAMYFCASHYTSASYNEQFFGPGTRLTVL.

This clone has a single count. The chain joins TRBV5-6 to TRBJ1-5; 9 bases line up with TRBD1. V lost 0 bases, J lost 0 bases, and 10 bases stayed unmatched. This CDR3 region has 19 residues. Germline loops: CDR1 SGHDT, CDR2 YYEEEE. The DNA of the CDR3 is TGTGCCAGCAGCTTGGGCCGGGACAGGGCCTTCTATAGCAATCAGCCCCAGCATTTT. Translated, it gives CASSLGRDRAFYSNQPQHF.

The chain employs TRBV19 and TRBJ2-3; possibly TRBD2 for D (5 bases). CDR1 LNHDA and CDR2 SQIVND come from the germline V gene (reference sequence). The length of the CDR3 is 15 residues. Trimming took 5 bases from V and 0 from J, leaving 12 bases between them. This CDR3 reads CASSPQRGSTDTQYF. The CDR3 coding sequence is TGTGCCAGTAGTCCCCAACGGGGTAGCACAGATACGCAGTATTTT.

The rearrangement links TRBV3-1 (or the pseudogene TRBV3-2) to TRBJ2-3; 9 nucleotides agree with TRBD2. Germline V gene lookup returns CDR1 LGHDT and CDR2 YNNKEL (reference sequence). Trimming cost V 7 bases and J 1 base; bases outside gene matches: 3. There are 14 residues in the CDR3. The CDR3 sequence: CASTPSGGTDTQYF. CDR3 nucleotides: TGTGCCAGCACCCCTAGCGGGGGCACAGATACGCAGTATTTT.

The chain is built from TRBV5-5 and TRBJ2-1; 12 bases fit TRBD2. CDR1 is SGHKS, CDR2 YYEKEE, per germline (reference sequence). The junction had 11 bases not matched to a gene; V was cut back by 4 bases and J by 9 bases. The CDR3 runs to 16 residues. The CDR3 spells CASSVSLAGGPGEQFF. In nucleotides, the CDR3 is TGTGCCAGCAGCGTATCCCTAGCGGGAGGGCCGGGTGAGCAGTTCTTC.

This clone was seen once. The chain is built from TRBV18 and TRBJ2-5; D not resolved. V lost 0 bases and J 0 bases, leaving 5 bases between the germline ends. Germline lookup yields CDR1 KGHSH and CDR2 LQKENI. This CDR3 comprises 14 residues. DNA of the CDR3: TGTGCCAGCTCACCACCGGGCCACCAAGAGACCCAGTACTTC. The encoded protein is CASSPPGHQETQYF.

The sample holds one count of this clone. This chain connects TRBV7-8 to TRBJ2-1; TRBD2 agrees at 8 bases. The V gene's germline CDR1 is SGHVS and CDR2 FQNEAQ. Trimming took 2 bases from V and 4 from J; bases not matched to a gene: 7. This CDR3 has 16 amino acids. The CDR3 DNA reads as TGTGCCAGCAGCTTAATGCGTAGCGGGGATTACAATGAGCAGTTCTTC. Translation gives CASSLMRSGDYNEQFF. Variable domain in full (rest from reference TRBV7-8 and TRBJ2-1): GAGVSQSPRYKVAKRGQDVALRCDPISGHVSLFWYQQALGQGPEFLTYFQNEAQLDKSGLPSDRFFAERPEGSVSTLKIQRTQQEDSAVYLCASSLMRSGDYNEQFFGPGTRLTVL.

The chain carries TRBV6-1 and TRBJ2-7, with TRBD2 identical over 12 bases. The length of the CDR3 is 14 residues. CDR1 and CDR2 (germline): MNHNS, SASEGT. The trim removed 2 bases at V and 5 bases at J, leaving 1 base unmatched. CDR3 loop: CASSERLAGDEQYF. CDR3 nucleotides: TGTGCCAGCAGTGAAAGACTAGCGGGAGACGAGCAGTACTTC.

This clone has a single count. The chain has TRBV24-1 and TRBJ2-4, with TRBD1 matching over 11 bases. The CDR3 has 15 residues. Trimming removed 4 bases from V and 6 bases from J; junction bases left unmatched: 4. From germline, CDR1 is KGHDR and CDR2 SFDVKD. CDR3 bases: TGTGCCACCAGTGAGTCTGGGACAGGGGGAAACATTCAGTACTTC. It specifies CATSESGTGGNIQYF.

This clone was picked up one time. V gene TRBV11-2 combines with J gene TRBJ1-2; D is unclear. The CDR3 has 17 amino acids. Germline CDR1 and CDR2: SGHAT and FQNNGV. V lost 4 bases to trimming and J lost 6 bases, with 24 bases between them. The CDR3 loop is CASSSLRTESASDGYTF. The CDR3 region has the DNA TGTGCCAGCAGCTCCCTAAGGACCGAATCCGCTTCGGATGGCTACACCTTC.

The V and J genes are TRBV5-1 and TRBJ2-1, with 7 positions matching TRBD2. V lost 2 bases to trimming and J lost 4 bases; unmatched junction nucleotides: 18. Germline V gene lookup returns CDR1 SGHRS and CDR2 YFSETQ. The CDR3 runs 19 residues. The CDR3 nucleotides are TGCGCCAGCAGCTTCGCTTGGGGTCACTCACGGGAGGCGTACAATGAGCAGTTCTTC. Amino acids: CASSFAWGHSREAYNEQFF.

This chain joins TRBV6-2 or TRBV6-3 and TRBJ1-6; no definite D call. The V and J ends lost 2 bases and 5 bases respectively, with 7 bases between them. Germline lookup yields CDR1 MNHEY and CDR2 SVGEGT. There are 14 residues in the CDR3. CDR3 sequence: CASSYGGDNSPLHF. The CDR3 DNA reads TGTGCCAGCAGTTACGGTGGGGATAATTCACCCCTCCACTTT.

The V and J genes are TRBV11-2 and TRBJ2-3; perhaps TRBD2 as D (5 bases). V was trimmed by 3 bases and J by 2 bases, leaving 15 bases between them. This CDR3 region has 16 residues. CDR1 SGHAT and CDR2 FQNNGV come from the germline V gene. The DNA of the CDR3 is TGTGCCAGCAGCTTCACCTCGCGCGGGCACACAGATACGCAGTATTTT. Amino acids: CASSFTSRGHTDTQYF.

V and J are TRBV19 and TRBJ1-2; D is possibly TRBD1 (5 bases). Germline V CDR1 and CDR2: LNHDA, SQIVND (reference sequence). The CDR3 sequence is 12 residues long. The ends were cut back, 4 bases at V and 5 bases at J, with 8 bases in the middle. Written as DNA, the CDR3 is TGTGCCAGTAGTAATCAGGGTTATGGCTACACCTTC. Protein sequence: CASSNQGYGYTF.

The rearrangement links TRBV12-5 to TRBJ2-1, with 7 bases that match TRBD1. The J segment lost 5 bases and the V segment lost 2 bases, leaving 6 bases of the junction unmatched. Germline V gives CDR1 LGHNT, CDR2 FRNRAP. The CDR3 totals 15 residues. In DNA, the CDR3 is TGTGCTAGTGGTTTGCTTGACAGGGATCACAATGAGCAGTTCTTC. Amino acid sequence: CASGLLDRDHNEQFF.